This passage covers 27 T cell receptor beta chains from one sample sequenced in a study of blood T cell repertoires in COVID-19 (dated by TCRdb to 2018 to 2020). The library relied on the immunoSEQ multiplex PCR assay. TCRdb provides this immuneACCESS table in a form limited to in-frame rearrangements. Some clones are lacking; in checked studies, under half of them reflect an unresolved V gene, and why the rest are absent is not known. Present in this sample are 250,000 to 350,000 clones, about 89% of which were seen just once. About 2.2% of the sample belongs to the ten largest clones. The sequencing input was peripheral blood. The receptors shown here come from a woman aged 25 to 39 with COVID-19, enrolled during active disease.

This clone was counted only a few times. The chain is built from TRBV7-9 and TRBJ1-2; 9 nucleotides align to TRBD1. CDR3 size: 15 residues. Per germline, CDR1 SEHNR and CDR2 FQNEAQ (reference sequence). With V trimmed by 5 bases and J by 1 base, 5 bases remained unmatched. The CDR3 here is CASSTRQGVNYGYTF. The CDR3 DNA follows: TGTGCCAGCAGCACCCGACAGGGGGTTAACTATGGCTACACCTTC. The full variable domain, rest sourced from reference TRBV7-9 and TRBJ1-2, is DTGVSQNPRHKITKRGQNVTFRCDPISEHNRLYWYRQTLGQGPEFLTYFQNEAQLEKSRLLSDRFSAERPKGSFSTLEIQRTEQGDSAMYLCASSTRQGVNYGYTFGSGTRLTVV.

The chain carries TRBV5-4 and TRBJ2-1; 8 nucleotides match TRBD2. Looked up from germline, CDR1 is SGHNT and CDR2 is YYREEE (reference sequence). CDR3 length: 15 residues. V lost 4 bases to trimming and J lost 8 bases; unmatched junction nucleotides: 11. The DNA of the CDR3 is TGTGCCAGCAGCACGGGACGGACGGGAGGGGATGAGCAGTTCTTC. Protein sequence: CASSTGRTGGDEQFF. Based on the CDR3 plus reference TRBV5-4 and TRBJ2-1, the full variable domain is ETGVTQSPTHLIKTRGQQVTLRCSSQSGHNTVSWYQQALGQGPQFIFQYYREEENGRGNFPPRFSGLQFPNYSSELNVNALELDDSALYLCASSTGRTGGDEQFFGPGTRLTVL.

The CDR3 DNA reads as TGTGCCAGCAGTGAAGGGGGGACAGCCCAAGAGACCCAGTACTTC. Protein sequence: CASSEGGTAQETQYF. The gene calls are TRBV6-1 and TRBJ2-5, with TRBD1 matching over 7 bases. The CDR3 has 15 residues. After removal of 1 base from V and 1 base from J, the junction contained 3 bases not matched to a gene. The germline V gene encodes CDR1 MNHNS and CDR2 SASEGT.

The sample holds one count of this clone. The V call is TRBV3-1 (or the pseudogene TRBV3-2), the J call TRBJ2-1; TRBD2 agrees at 14 bases. CDR1 and CDR2 from the germline V gene are LGHDT and YNNKEL (reference sequence). CDR3 length equals 14 residues. V was clipped by 5 bases and J by 6 bases; unmatched bases: 0. CDR3 sequence (DNA): TGTGCCAGCAGCGGACTAGCGGGAGGCAATGAGCAGTTCTTC. Residues: CASSGLAGGNEQFF.

This chain uses TRBV29-1 with TRBJ1-2; 7 bases are a match to TRBD1. The length of the CDR3 is 11 residues. Germline V gene data show CDR1 as SQVTM and CDR2 as ANQGSEA. V trimming: 7 bases; J trimming: 7 bases; junction bases outside the gene matches: 6. The CDR3 DNA reads as TGCAGCGCCATTACAGGGGCTGGCTACACCTTC. Its translation: CSAITGAGYTF.

This clone appeared a single time. CDR3 in DNA: TGCGCCAGCAGCCAACGCGGGAGCACTGAAGCTTTCTTT. Its translation is CASSQRGSTEAFF. The chain carries TRBV4-1 and TRBJ1-1; no reliable D call. This CDR3 contains 13 residues. From germline, CDR1 is MGHRA and CDR2 YSYEKL. With 2 bases removed from V and 4 bases from J, the gap between germline ends came to 8 bases.

The rearrangement links TRBV7-2 to TRBJ2-3, with 13 bases fitting TRBD2. There are 16 residues in the CDR3. V was clipped by 5 bases and J by 3 bases; unmatched bases: 5. Germline CDR1 SGHTA, CDR2 FQGNSA. CDR3 protein: CASSLWTSGSTDTQYF. The CDR3 DNA reads TGTGCCAGCAGCCTGTGGACTAGCGGGAGTACAGATACGCAGTATTTT.

The rearrangement uses TRBV19 and TRBJ1-1, with D possibly matching TRBD1 (6 bases). Trimming cost V 5 bases and J 1 base, with 11 bases left between them. Germline V gene sequence: CDR1 LNHDA, CDR2 SQIVND (reference sequence). This CDR3 region has 14 residues. CDR3 residues: CASSAHRANTEAFF. CDR3 coding DNA: TGTGCCAGTAGTGCACACAGGGCGAACACTGAAGCTTTCTTT.

On this clone itself: Being one base from a much bigger clone, this may be a read error. The genes are TRBV27 and TRBJ1-5, with D possibly matching TRBD1 (6 bases). CDR3 size: 13 residues. The germline gives CDR1 MNHEY, CDR2 SMNVEV (reference sequence). Trimming took off 5 bases at V and 4 bases at J, with 9 bases between the two ends. The CDR3, as DNA: TGTGCCAGCAGTCGACAGGATAATCAGCCCCAGCATTTT. Translating gives CASSRQDNQPQHF.

This chain connects TRBV9 to TRBJ2-1; unclear D gene. The V end was cut by 3 bases, the J end by 4 bases, with 5 bases between. Germline values: CDR1 SGDLS, CDR2 YYNGEE. CDR3 length equals 12 residues. Here the CDR3 reads CASSGSYNEQFF. The CDR3 coding sequence is TGTGCCAGCAGCGGCAGTTACAATGAGCAGTTCTTC.

The chain joins TRBV12-5 to TRBJ1-5; 7 nucleotides agree with TRBD1. Per the germline V gene, CDR1 is LGHNT and CDR2 is FRNRAP. Trimming at V came to 6 bases and at J to 0 bases, leaving 8 bases not matched to a gene. CDR3 length equals 16 residues. The CDR3 DNA reads TGTGCTAGTGGCCCCTCTACAGGGGATAGCAATCAGCCCCAGCATTTT. Translation: CASGPSTGDSNQPQHF.

Worth noting for this clone: The identical CDR3 is also encoded by other nucleotide sequences in the sample. The chain links TRBV29-1 to TRBJ1-4; TRBD1 matches 10 bases. The CDR3 contains 13 residues. Germline V gene sequence: CDR1 SQVTM, CDR2 ANQGSEA. J gave up 5 bases and V 3 bases, and 0 bases lay outside the gene matches. The chain's CDR3 is CSVEGQGNEKLFF. The CDR3, as DNA: TGCAGCGTTGAGGGACAGGGGAATGAAAAACTGTTTTTT.

The chain links TRBV6-1 to TRBJ2-3; D possibly corresponds to TRBD2 (7 bases). V was shortened by 3 bases and J by 2 bases, with 18 bases between the two germline ends. The CDR3 runs 17 residues. Germline assignment: CDR1 MNHNS and CDR2 SASEGT. DNA of the CDR3: TGTGCCAGCAGTGATTTGAGGGGCGGGGGCTTCACAGATACGCAGTATTTT. Amino acids: CASSDLRGGGFTDTQYF.

V and J are TRBV6-5 and TRBJ1-1, with a weak D call TRBD1 (5 bases). Trimming removed 4 bases at V and 1 base at J, with 7 bases between. CDR1 is MNHEY, CDR2 SVGAGI, per germline. The CDR3 loop spans 13 amino acids. The CDR3 nucleotides read TGTGCCAGCAGTTTGACAGCGAACACTGAAGCTTTCTTT. This encodes CASSLTANTEAFF.

This clone was seen a single time. In this CDR3 the conserved last residue, phenylalanine or tryptophan, is missing, so a read error is likely. The limits of the CDR3 on the DNA are not certain, so only TCRdb's listed CDR3 is given. The chain uses TRBV12-1 and TRBJ1-1. TRBV12-1 is shown as a pseudogene. The CDR3 is 11 residues long, counting both termini. Here the CDR3 reads CASSPTPQSAM.

This clone was found once. The chain has TRBV11-3 and TRBJ2-7, with D tentatively TRBD1 (6 bases). This CDR3 contains 15 residues. V lost 3 bases to trimming and J lost 5 bases, with 17 bases between them. CDR1 is SGHNT, CDR2 YENEEA, per germline. For the CDR3, the DNA is TGTGCCAGCAGCTTCCCTCACAGGGAGTGCGACGAGCAGTACTTC. The encoded protein is CASSFPHRECDEQYF.

The J gene is TRBJ2-7, the V gene TRBV2, with 9 bases that match TRBD1. Germline CDR1 reads SNHLY; CDR2 reads FYNNEI. CDR3 length equals 15 residues. V lost 4 bases, J lost 0 bases, and 4 bases stayed unmatched. The CDR3 region is CASSARDRVSYEQYF. CDR3 DNA sequence: TGTGCCAGCAGTGCCAGGGACAGGGTCTCCTACGAGCAGTACTTC.

The chain couples TRBV4-1 to TRBJ1-1, with TRBD1 matching over 8 bases. Germline V CDR1 and CDR2: MGHRA, YSYEKL. V gave up 4 bases and J gave up 1 base; unmatched junction bases: 5. CDR3 length: 15 amino acids. The chain's CDR3 is CASSLSGQGNTEAFF. The CDR3 nucleotides read TGCGCCAGCAGCCTATCAGGACAGGGGAACACTGAAGCTTTCTTT.

This chain joins TRBV29-1 and TRBJ2-3, with D perhaps TRBD1 (5 bases). The CDR3 spans 15 residues. V lost 0 bases, J lost 2 bases, and 12 bases lay in between. Germline V lookup: CDR1 SQVTM, CDR2 ANQGSEA. Written as DNA, the CDR3 is TGCAGCGTTGAAGATCTGGGCAGGGTCACAGATACGCAGTATTTT. Protein product: CSVEDLGRVTDTQYF.

This chain links TRBV27 with TRBJ2-7; 8 bases agree with TRBD2. The germline V gene encodes CDR1 MNHEY and CDR2 SMNVEV (reference sequence). The CDR3 has 14 residues. V lost 6 bases to trimming and J lost 7 bases; unmatched junction nucleotides: 11. The CDR3 nucleotides read TGTGCCAGCAGCGACTACCTGGCGGGGGGAGAGCAGTACTTC. Residues: CASSDYLAGGEQYF.

The V call is TRBV11-2, the J call TRBJ2-7; a weak D match, TRBD1 (7 bases). Trimming pared 5 bases from V and 3 bases from J, leaving 17 bases between. Per the germline V gene, CDR1 is SGHAT and CDR2 is FQNNGV. This CDR3 spans 15 amino acids. CDR3 residues: CASSRPEGTDYEQYF. The CDR3 DNA reads as TGTGCCAGCAGCCGCCCGGAGGGGACAGACTACGAGCAGTACTTC.

The chain links TRBV6-5 to TRBJ1-1; 8 nucleotides align to TRBD1. CDR1 and CDR2 (germline): MNHEY, SVGAGI. CDR3 length equals 14 residues. Losses at the gene ends were 2 bases for V and 8 bases for J; bases not matched to a gene: 7. CDR3: CASSYVQGAYEAFF. Written as DNA, the CDR3 is TGTGCCAGCAGTTACGTTCAGGGGGCATACGAAGCTTTCTTT.

The rearrangement links TRBV7-9 to TRBJ1-6; 10 bases line up with TRBD1. CDR3 length equals 16 residues. Germline V gene sequence: CDR1 SEHNR, CDR2 FQNEAQ (reference sequence). Unmatched junction bases numbered 3, after V lost 0 bases and J lost 7 bases. CDR3 in amino acids: CASSLAGDRGNSPLHF. The CDR3 DNA is TGTGCCAGCAGCTTAGCAGGGGACAGGGGAAATTCACCCCTCCACTTT.

This chain uses TRBV27 with TRBJ2-3; tentatively, D is TRBD1 (5 bases). The CDR3 covers 12 residues. The germline CDR1 and CDR2 sequences are MNHEY and SMNVEV (reference sequence). The V and J ends lost 2 bases and 8 bases respectively, with 8 bases between them. CDR3 coding DNA: TGTGCCAGCAGTTTAATGCAGGGTACGCAGTATTTT. Protein product: CASSLMQGTQYF.

The DNA of the CDR3 is TGCAGCGTCCTAGGAGACCCGAGCTCCTACGAGCAGTACTTC. Translation gives CSVLGDPSSYEQYF. This chain links TRBV29-1 with TRBJ2-7; D is undetermined. Germline CDR1 is SQVTM and CDR2 is ANQGSEA. The CDR3 covers 14 residues. Trimming removed 6 bases at V and 0 bases at J, with 15 bases between.

The V and J genes are TRBV30 and TRBJ2-5; 11 bases are a match to TRBD2. V lost 3 bases and J lost 1; bases outside the gene matches: 4. The CDR3 loop spans 15 amino acids. CDR1 GTSNPN and CDR2 SVGIG come from the germline V gene (reference sequence). The CDR3 region has the DNA TGTGCCTGGAGCCTGGGACTAGCGGTCCAAGAGACCCAGTACTTC. Encoded protein: CAWSLGLAVQETQYF. The full variable domain, in which reference TRBV30 and TRBJ2-5 provide the parts outside the CDR3, is SQTIHQWPATLVQPVGSPLSLECTVEGTSNPNLYWYRQAAGRGLQLLFYSVGIGQISSEVPQNLSASRPQDRQFILSSKKLLLSDSGFYLCAWSLGLAVQETQYFGPGTRLLVL.

The rearrangement joins TRBV4-1 to TRBJ2-5; 9 positions agree with TRBD1. The V gene's germline CDR1 is MGHRA and CDR2 YSYEKL. The CDR3 sequence is 16 residues long. V was pared by 0 bases and J by 0 bases, with 2 bases of the junction left unmatched. CDR3 nucleotide sequence: TGCGCCAGCAGCCAAGATGGGACAGGGCACCAAGAGACCCAGTACTTC. Its translation is CASSQDGTGHQETQYF.